Listed below are T cell receptor beta chains from one sample, sequenced in a study of shared clonotypes between healthy human individuals. Clones were read by immunoSEQ multiplex PCR, and TCRdb kept only the in-frame ones, dropping some. The sample holds millions of clones, roughly 95% seen once. Sequenced sample: naive CD4+ T cells sorted from blood. Receptor source: a man in his late teens or twenties in good health. Each CDR3 is given with its conserved first and last residue. Fields, in order: clone size, D gene, J gene, V gene, CDR3 DNA, CDR3 protein. D genes are given only for firm matches. The size of a clone is reported for some rows only, either as once, few or many, or as a class for expanded clones.

size: NA
D: TRBD1
J: TRBJ2-6
V: TRBV27
DNA: TGTGCCAGCAGTTTCAGGGACAGGGGAATTAGTGGGGCCAACGTCCTGACTTTC
CDR3: CASSFRDRGISGANVLTF

size: NA
D: TRBD1
J: TRBJ1-2
V: TRBV5-5
DNA: TGTGCCAGCAGCTTGGCCCACGTGACAGGGGACTATGGCTACACCTTC
CDR3: CASSLAHVTGDYGYTF

size: NA
D: NA
J: TRBJ2-7
V: TRBV15
DNA: TGTGCCACCAGCAGAGGGCCGGGCTCCTACGAGCAGTACTTC
CDR3: CATSRGPGSYEQYF

size: NA
D: NA
J: TRBJ1-2
V: TRBV7-8
DNA: TGTGCCAGCAGCTTAGCCGATACAGGGTCCTCCTATGGCTACACCTTC
CDR3: CASSLADTGSSYGYTF

size: once
D: NA
J: TRBJ2-7
V: TRBV6-6
DNA: TGTGCCAGCAGTTACTCGGCCTCCTACGAGCAGTACTTC
CDR3: CASSYSASYEQYF

size: NA
D: NA
J: TRBJ1-6
V: TRBV5-1
DNA: TGCGCCAGCAGCTTAGGGACGTATTATAATTCACCCCTCCACTTT
CDR3: CASSLGTYYNSPLHF

size: NA
D: TRBD2
J: TRBJ2-7
V: TRBV2
DNA: TGTGCCTGCACCCGGACTAGCGGCTACGAGCAGTACTTC
CDR3: CACTRTSGYEQYF

size: NA
D: NA
J: TRBJ2-5
V: TRBV7-9
DNA: TGTGCCAGCAGCTTAGGGACTCCCCAAGAGACCCAGTACTTC
CDR3: CASSLGTPQETQYF

size: NA
D: NA
J: TRBJ2-3
V: TRBV5-1
DNA: TGCGCCAGCAGCTTATTGGACACAGATACGCAGTATTTT
CDR3: CASSLLDTDTQYF

size: NA
D: NA
J: TRBJ1-2
V: TRBV30
DNA: TGTGCCTGGGACGACACAGGGAGCGGCTACACCTTC
CDR3: CAWDDTGSGYTF

size: NA
D: TRBD1
J: TRBJ1-1
V: TRBV30
DNA: TGTGCCTGGAGTGTAGGGTTGGGACAGGGGAACACTGAAGCTTTCTTT
CDR3: CAWSVGLGQGNTEAFF

size: NA
D: TRBD1
J: TRBJ2-5
V: TRBV6-6
DNA: TGTGCCAGCGGGTCAAGGGGGCTCCAATCTCAAGAGACCCAGTACTTC
CDR3: CASGSRGLQSQETQYF

size: NA
D: TRBD1
J: TRBJ2-5
V: TRBV5-1
DNA: TGCGCCAGCAGCCCAGGACAGGCGGTTGTCGAGACCCAGTACTTC
CDR3: CASSPGQAVVETQYF

size: NA
D: NA
J: TRBJ1-1
V: TRBV7-9
DNA: TGTGCCAGCAGCGGACGCGTGAACACTGAAGCTTTCTTT
CDR3: CASSGRVNTEAFF

size: NA
D: TRBD1
J: TRBJ1-5
V: TRBV5-6
DNA: TGTGCCAGCAGCGCAGCCGGGACAGGGGGCTGGGGCAATCAGCCCCAGCATTTT
CDR3: CASSAAGTGGWGNQPQHF

size: NA
D: NA
J: TRBJ2-2
V: TRBV5-4
DNA: TGTGCCAGCAGCTTGTTCCAGACCGGGGAGCTGTTTTTT
CDR3: CASSLFQTGELFF

size: NA
D: NA
J: TRBJ2-5
V: TRBV6-6
DNA: TGTGCCAGCAGAGGAGGGCAGGCGCCAGAGACCCAGTACTTC
CDR3: CASRGGQAPETQYF

size: NA
D: NA
J: TRBJ1-1
V: TRBV7-3
DNA: TGTGCCAGCAGCTTAACGTTTGTCACAGGGAGCACTGAAGCTTTCTTT
CDR3: CASSLTFVTGSTEAFF

size: NA
D: NA
J: TRBJ2-1
V: TRBV5-6
DNA: TGTGCCAGCAGAATGACGGGGTACAATGAGCAGTTCTTC
CDR3: CASRMTGYNEQFF

size: NA
D: NA
J: TRBJ2-3
V: TRBV9
DNA: TGTGCCAGCAGCGCCCTCCTCGAGGGAACAGATACGCAGTATTTT
CDR3: CASSALLEGTDTQYF

size: once
D: TRBD2
J: TRBJ2-1
V: TRBV6-5
DNA: TGTGCCAGCAGCCGCAGCGGGATCGACCAGTTCTTC
CDR3: CASSRSGIDQFF

size: NA
D: NA
J: TRBJ1-2
V: TRBV6-5
DNA: TGTGCCAGCAGTTACGGGACACTTAACTATGGCTACACCTTC
CDR3: CASSYGTLNYGYTF

size: NA
D: TRBD2
J: TRBJ2-1
V: TRBV11-2
DNA: TGTGCCAGCAGCTCCGGGACTAGCGGGAACAATGAGCAGTTCTTC
CDR3: CASSSGTSGNNEQFF

size: NA
D: TRBD1
J: TRBJ1-3
V: TRBV5-1
DNA: TGCGCCAGCAGCTCCCAGACAGGGTCCGTCGCTGGAAACACCATATATTTT
CDR3: CASSSQTGSVAGNTIYF

size: NA
D: NA
J: TRBJ1-4
V: TRBV15
DNA: TGTGCCACCAGCAGAGAAATTGACCGACGACTCCGCCTGGGGGAAAAACTGTTTTTT
CDR3: CATSREIDRRLRLGEKLFF

size: NA
D: NA
J: TRBJ1-5
V: TRBV6-1
DNA: TGTGCCGGCCGCGAGGTAGATGGGAGCAATCAGCCCCAGCATTTT
CDR3: CAGREVDGSNQPQHF

size: NA
D: NA
J: TRBJ1-6
V: TRBV5-6
DNA: TGTGCCAGCAGCTTGGCGGGGAGAAGGGATTCACCCCTCCACTTT
CDR3: CASSLAGRRDSPLHF

size: NA
D: TRBD1
J: TRBJ1-2
V: TRBV5-8
DNA: TGTGCCAGCAGCCCGAGGAGGACAGGGGGCGCGGAGGGCTACACCTTC
CDR3: CASSPRRTGGAEGYTF

size: few
D: TRBD1
J: TRBJ1-2
V: TRBV6-5
DNA: TGTGCCAGCAGCCGACAGGGGCTCGGCTACACCTTC
CDR3: CASSRQGLGYTF

size: NA
D: NA
J: TRBJ2-7
V: TRBV5-1
DNA: TGCGCCAGCAGCTTACCCTCAGGGGAGCAGTACTTC
CDR3: CASSLPSGEQYF

size: NA
D: NA
J: TRBJ2-7
V: TRBV6-5
DNA: TGTGCCAGCAGGTTGGGTGCGGGACCCGAGCAGTACTTC
CDR3: CASRLGAGPEQYF

size: once
D: NA
J: TRBJ2-5
V: TRBV4-2
DNA: TGTGCCAGCAGCTTGGCCGGGGGGCAGGAGACCCAGTACTTC
CDR3: CASSLAGGQETQYF

size: NA
D: NA
J: TRBJ2-2
V: TRBV2
DNA: TGTGCCAGCAGACGGGTTCCTAGCGTCCTAACCGGGGAGCTGTTTTTT
CDR3: CASRRVPSVLTGELFF

size: NA
D: NA
J: TRBJ2-3
V: TRBV25-1
DNA: TGTGCCAGCAGTGAATCGCGGACTGATCGGGATACGCAGTATTTT
CDR3: CASSESRTDRDTQYF

size: once
D: NA
J: TRBJ2-6
V: TRBV2
DNA: TGTGCCAGCAGTGAAGCAAGCGTTTTAAACGTCCTGACTTTC
CDR3: CASSEASVLNVLTF

size: NA
D: TRBD1
J: TRBJ2-3
V: TRBV7-2
DNA: TGTGCCAGCAGCTTAATGGGACAGGGAAGTACCACAGATACGCAGTATTTT
CDR3: CASSLMGQGSTTDTQYF

size: NA
D: TRBD2
J: TRBJ2-2
V: TRBV5-1
DNA: TGCGCCAGCAGCCTCTTAGCGGGGGCGAACACCGGGGAGCTGTTTTTT
CDR3: CASSLLAGANTGELFF

size: NA
D: NA
J: TRBJ1-2
V: TRBV14
DNA: TGTGCCAGCAGCCAAGTCCAGAGCTATGGCTACACCTTC
CDR3: CASSQVQSYGYTF

size: NA
D: NA
J: TRBJ2-3
V: TRBV11-3
DNA: TGTGCCAGCAGCCGGTCGGGTATCACAGATACGCAGTATTTT
CDR3: CASSRSGITDTQYF

size: NA
D: NA
J: TRBJ2-2
V: TRBV6-5
DNA: TGTGCCAGCAGTTTTCGACACTCCAGACCCACCGGGGAGCTGTTTTTT
CDR3: CASSFRHSRPTGELFF

size: NA
D: NA
J: TRBJ2-7
V: TRBV28
DNA: TGTGCCAGCAGTATGCCGGGACCCTCCTACGAGCAGTACTTC
CDR3: CASSMPGPSYEQYF

size: NA
D: TRBD1
J: TRBJ1-2
V: TRBV7-2
DNA: TGTGCCAGCAGCTTAGGGGGGACAGGGGACATCTATGGCTACACCTTC
CDR3: CASSLGGTGDIYGYTF

size: NA
D: NA
J: TRBJ2-7
V: TRBV6-6
DNA: TGTGCCAGCAGTTACCTCAATGGCGAGCAGTACTTC
CDR3: CASSYLNGEQYF

size: NA
D: NA
J: TRBJ1-6
V: TRBV9
DNA: TGTGCCAGCAGCGATACAGGGACGCGGAATTCACCCCTCCACTTT
CDR3: CASSDTGTRNSPLHF

size: NA
D: NA
J: TRBJ1-1
V: TRBV10-3
DNA: TGTGCCATCAGTGAGGGGCAGAACACTGAAGCTTTCTTT
CDR3: CAISEGQNTEAFF

size: NA
D: NA
J: TRBJ1-1
V: TRBV15
DNA: TGTGCCACCAGCAGAGATGCCTTGAACACTGAAGCTTTCTTT
CDR3: CATSRDALNTEAFF

size: NA
D: NA
J: TRBJ1-1
V: TRBV19
DNA: TGTGCCAGTAGTATGGTACAGGTGAACACTGAAGCTTTCTTT
CDR3: CASSMVQVNTEAFF

size: NA
D: NA
J: TRBJ2-5
V: TRBV4-1
DNA: TGCGCCAGCAGCCCTGATTTGGGTGTAGAGACCCAGTACTTC
CDR3: CASSPDLGVETQYF

size: NA
D: NA
J: TRBJ1-2
V: TRBV5-1
DNA: TGCGCCAGCAGCTTGTCAGGGTCCGGCTATGGCTACACCTTC
CDR3: CASSLSGSGYGYTF

size: NA
D: NA
J: TRBJ1-5
V: TRBV28
DNA: TGTGCCAGCAGCACCCCAGGAAGGGGCGACGGCAATCAGCCCCAGCATTTT
CDR3: CASSTPGRGDGNQPQHF

size: once
D: TRBD2
J: TRBJ2-1
V: TRBV11-3
DNA: TGTGCCAGCAGCTCTCGGACTAGCGGGAGCATCGGTGAGCAGTTCTTC
CDR3: CASSSRTSGSIGEQFF

size: NA
D: NA
J: TRBJ1-2
V: TRBV5-6
DNA: TGTGCCAGCAGCATATCAGGGTTTAACTATGGCTACACCTTC
CDR3: CASSISGFNYGYTF

size: NA
D: TRBD2
J: TRBJ2-7
V: TRBV30
DNA: TGTGCCTGGAGTGTAGCGGGACCGATTTACGAGCAGTACTTC
CDR3: CAWSVAGPIYEQYF

size: NA
D: TRBD1
J: TRBJ1-2
V: TRBV25-1
DNA: TGTGCCAGCAGTGAAGTAGGGGACAGGGGGATCTATGGCTACACCTTC
CDR3: CASSEVGDRGIYGYTF

size: NA
D: NA
J: TRBJ1-4
V: TRBV2
DNA: TGTGCCAGCAGTGGCAGCTATGAAAAACTGTTTTTT
CDR3: CASSGSYEKLFF

size: NA
D: NA
J: TRBJ2-2
V: TRBV30
DNA: TGTGCCTGGAAAACTGTACGGCGAAAAGCCGGGGAGCTGTTTTTT
CDR3: CAWKTVRRKAGELFF

size: NA
D: TRBD2
J: TRBJ2-7
V: TRBV7-3
DNA: TGTGCCAGCAGCTTAGCACCCGTGGGACTAGCGGCACGAAGCTCCTACGAGCAGTACTTC
CDR3: CASSLAPVGLAARSSYEQYF